Described below is a single TCR beta chain sequence and its context. At one end, the junction sequence differs from germline, possibly due to a read error. From the 5' RACE reads, TCRdb called clonotypes with MiXCR, one entry per CDR3 protein. The table records fewer than 55,000 distinct CDR3 sequences, more than 9.5% of them present only once. CDR3 length equals 12 residues. Time point defined: longitudinal time-point 3. Where libraries were unsorted, they were derived from 2 million PBMCs stored at -80 degrees C. This record belongs to a study of neurological immune-mediated disorders. This chain connects TRBV12-3 or TRBV12-4 to TRBJ1-1; possible D gene TRBD1, 5 bases. The origin of this receptor is a male donor with HTLV-1-associated myelopathy (HAM/TSP). Material for sequencing was PBMCs. The CDR3 loop is CASSQGNTVAFF. The CDR3 DNA is TGTGCCAGCAGTCAGGGAAACACTGTAGCTTTCTTT.